Sequencing of this TCR beta chain was carried out in a study of T cell clonotyping in hematopoietic cell transplantation. The table came from immunoSEQ multiplex PCR; TCRdb's copy has only in-frame clones and leaves some out. The sample shows around 1,900 clones, more than 65% of them seen only once. Trimming shortened V by 2 bases and J by 4 bases, and 10 bases separated the two germline ends. This CDR3 contains 14 residues. Germline assignment: CDR1 SGHRS and CDR2 YFSETQ. About this clone itself: Its antigen is not identified.

The study, taken as a whole, reports: Pathologically expanded recipient clonotypes increased progressively from day 30 to day 180 as diversity fell.

The receptor comes from a man aged 25-45 years in good health. Some clones in this sample may be carry-over from other donors' samples. The source material was peripheral blood mononuclear cells. This chain connects TRBV5-1 to TRBJ1-3; D might be TRBD1 (6 bases). CDR3 coding DNA: TGCGCCAGCAGCTTTGAAGGGGGAGGAAACACCATATATTTT. It specifies CASSFEGGGNTIYF.